This T cell receptor beta chain was identified in a study of blood T cell repertoires in COVID-19 (dated by TCRdb to about 2020). Regarding the study in general: The collaborator samples originated in the United States, Italy and Spain and spanned the acute and convalescent phases of COVID-19. A de-identified subject ID, COVID-19 status, age in years and sex were almost always included in the sample metadata. Where available, HLA class I and class II types were taken from metadata supplied by the sample provider and were not determined by assay-based typing. The repertoires were released in a freely available public database meant as a resource for research on the immune response to SARS-CoV-2. Subjects who had been exposed to COVID-19, were actively infected with it, or had recovered from it provided the deeply sampled blood TCRbeta repertoires that made up the dataset. Samples came from the ongoing ImmuneRACE study (first 160 participants) plus 1,254 subjects from 6 global collaborators. The prospective study material was composed of cDNA or gDNA derived from T cells, B-cell-depleted T cells, or PBMCs. The paper as a whole reports these results and caveats: The amount of clinical and demographic metadata varied by source and participant and was provided uncurated.

V and J lose 5 bases and 7 bases, and a span of 20 bases separates them. The CDR3 sequence holds 15 residues, the cysteine and phenylalanine included. Of all the DNA, just the CDR3 is kept, 45 bases in frame from base 1. Based on the germline V gene, the CDR1 and CDR2 sequences are MDHEN and SYDVKM. Participants in the prospective study were enrolled through a virtual design, were aged roughly 18 to 90 years, and lived in roughly 25 United States geographic areas. In the prospective study, cohorts were assigned on the basis of participant-reported clinical history obtained from a screening survey and a study questionnaire. Recovered participants in ImmuneRACE Cohort 3 were defined as having two consecutive negative NP/OP PCR tests, clearance from a healthcare professional, or resolution of symptoms. In the prospective study, mobile phlebotomists collected whole blood, serum and a nasopharyngeal or oropharyngeal swab from each participant. Over a roughly 2-month period, participants in the prospective study had the option of providing additional blood draws and questionnaires. Before DNA extraction, prospective study blood samples were shipped either frozen or at room temperature.

TCRbeta CDR3 regions were amplified from genomic DNA by means of the immunoSEQ Assay, a bias-controlled multiplex PCR. The study's own analysis went as follows. The number of nucleated cells in each sample was estimated from the amplification of reference gene primers within the assay. Sequence reads were collapsed and filtered to measure the absolute abundance of every unique TCRbeta CDR3 rearrangement. Productive Simpson clonality was computed per sample as the square root of Simpson's diversity index over productive rearrangements. TCRdb stores this immuneACCESS table with in-frame sequences only. Part of the clones is absent; in the studies checked, under half of the shortfall reflects unresolved V genes, and no reason is known for the rest. The DNA was the basis for D and trimming; V, J and clone size are from that table. This sample gives about 430,000 clones in total; around 87% of them show up just once. 1.1% of the sample lies in the top ten.

This clone was picked up a small number of times. Its binding antigen is unknown. No base qualities exist here, and no much larger clone lies one base off it. The chain couples TRBV28 to TRBJ1-2; a weak D assignment points to TRBD1 (5 bases agree). The sample comprised PBMCs or T cells enriched from blood (not recorded which). The receptor was derived from a man younger than 40 who had recovered from COVID-19. The CDR3 loop reads CASSQSAGINGGYTF. The DNA sequence is TGTGCCAGCAGTCAATCAGCAGGGATTAATGGTGGCTACACCTTC.